These 17 T cell receptor beta chains originate from one sample sequenced in a study of CD8 T cells in ankylosing spondylitis. One entry per CDR3 protein, called by TCRdb with MiXCR from the 5' RACE reads. The table records 200,000 to 250,000 distinct CDR3 sequences, 32% of them present only once. The sequencing input was blood, either unsorted or a sorted T cell fraction (not recorded which). Receptors were obtained from a male donor with ankylosing spondylitis or in good health (not recorded which).

Remarks on this clonotype: Its ends do not fully match the called genes, so a read error is possible. The chain joins TRBV7-7 to TRBJ2-5; no definite D call. The CDR3 totals 13 residues. Germline V CDR1 and CDR2: SSHAT, FNYEAQ (reference sequence). The CDR3 sequence: CASSDPPPETQYF. The DNA of the CDR3 is TGTGCTAGCAGCGACCCACCGCCAGAGACCCAGTACTTC.

The CDR3 protein is CASTRDPYNEQFF. The CDR3 bases are TGTGCCAGCACCCGAGATCCGTACAATGAGCAGTTCTTC. The V call is TRBV12-3 or TRBV12-4, the J call TRBJ2-1; D not resolved. This CDR3 region has 13 residues. V lost 7 bases and J lost 4, with 11 bases in between.

Here the CDR3 reads CASSYSREGTYNSPLHF. The CDR3 DNA sequence: TGTGCCAGCAGTTACAGCCGAGAGGGCACCTATAATTCACCCCTCCACTTT. This chain links TRBV6-5 with TRBJ1-6; no clear D gene. With 2 bases removed from V and 2 bases from J, the gap between germline ends came to 13 bases. Germline V gene lookup returns CDR1 MNHEY and CDR2 SVGAGI. This CDR3 spans 17 amino acids.

This clonotype was counted only a few times. The chain uses TRBV15 and TRBJ2-1, with 8 bases that match TRBD1. Germline V CDR1 and CDR2: LNHNV, YYDKDF (reference sequence). V was pared by 3 bases and J by 5 bases, with 6 bases of the junction left unmatched. The CDR3 consists of 15 residues. The CDR3 sequence: CATSSGQGKDNEQFF. The CDR3 DNA is TGTGCCACCAGCAGCGGACAGGGTAAGGACAATGAGCAGTTCTTC.

The chain joins TRBV11-2 to TRBJ2-5, with D possibly TRBD1 on 6 matching bases. CDR1 and CDR2 (germline): SGHAT, FQNNGV. V was trimmed by 5 bases and J by 3 bases, leaving 13 bases between them. This CDR3 contains 14 residues. The CDR3 nucleotides are TGTGCCAGCAGCCCCTTGACAGGAAAAGAGACCCAGTACTTC. This codes for CASSPLTGKETQYF. The full variable domain, with the rest looked up from reference TRBV11-2 and TRBJ2-5, is EAGVAQSPRYKIIEKRQSVAFWCNPISGHATLYWYQQILGQGPKLLIQFQNNGVVDDSQLPKDRFSAERLKGVDSTLKIQPAKLEDSAVYLCASSPLTGKETQYFGPGTRLLVL.

This clonotype has more than one count but fewer than ten. The chain employs TRBV12-3 or TRBV12-4 and TRBJ2-7; perhaps TRBD1 as D (6 bases). V shed 6 bases and J shed 2 bases, with 8 bases lying between them. This CDR3 region has 12 residues. The CDR3 spells CASRAGAYEQYF. The CDR3 DNA is TGTGCCAGCAGGGCAGGGGCCTACGAGCAGTACTTC.

This clonotype showed up many times. This chain connects TRBV6-5 to TRBJ1-6; TRBD1 agrees at 8 bases. Germline V lookup: CDR1 MNHEY, CDR2 SVGAGI. This CDR3 is built from 14 residues. V was pared by 4 bases and J by 7 bases, with 3 bases of the junction left unmatched. The DNA for the CDR3 is TGTGCCAGCAGTTTCGGACAGGGCAATTCACCCCTCCACTTT. Amino acids: CASSFGQGNSPLHF.

This chain links TRBV20-1 with TRBJ2-3; 9 positions agree with TRBD1. This CDR3 has 14 amino acids. Germline-derived CDR1 and CDR2 are DFQATT and SNEGSKA (reference sequence). Trimming at V came to 7 bases and at J to 3 bases, leaving 8 bases not matched to a gene. The DNA of the CDR3 is TGCAGTGTGCAACAGGGGGCTGGAACAGATACGCAGTATTTT. Protein product: CSVQQGAGTDTQYF.

This clonotype was counted between two and nine times. The DNA for the CDR3 is TGTGCCAGCGGGGGGATGAACACCGGGGAGCTGTTTTTT. This codes for CASGGMNTGELFF. V usage is TRBV7-2 and J usage is TRBJ2-2, with D tentatively TRBD2 (6 bases). CDR3 size: 13 residues. Germline V CDR1 and CDR2: SGHTA, FQGNSA. V was shortened by 8 bases and J by 1 base, with 8 bases between the two germline ends. Looking up the rest from reference TRBV7-2 and TRBJ2-2 gives the full variable domain: GAGVSQSPSNKVTEKGKDVELRCDPISGHTALYWYRQSLGQGLEFLIYFQGNSAPDKSGLPSDRFSAERTGGSVSTLTIQRTQQEDSAVYLCASGGMNTGELFFGEGSRLTVL.

The chain uses TRBV20-1 and TRBJ1-4, with no clear D. The CDR3 contains 15 residues. Germline V gene sequence: CDR1 DFQATT, CDR2 SNEGSKA (reference sequence). Trimming shortened V by 0 bases and J by 3 bases, and 11 bases separated the two germline ends. The CDR3 DNA reads TGCAGTGCTAGAGATTTGACGGGATCTAATGAAAAACTGTTTTTT. As protein: CSARDLTGSNEKLFF.

V usage is TRBV6-1 and J usage is TRBJ1-1, with D unresolved. The CDR3 is 14 residues long. Trimming stripped 5 bases from V and 0 bases from J, with 10 bases between. The germline CDR1 and CDR2 sequences are MNHNS and SASEGT. CDR3 DNA: TGTGCCAGCAGTCAGGATGTAATGAACACTGAAGCTTTCTTT. Translated: CASSQDVMNTEAFF.

This clonotype was seen more than once but under ten times. The chain links TRBV4-2 to TRBJ2-4, with 10 bases matching TRBD2. Trimming cost V 4 bases and J 1 base; bases outside gene matches: 10. The germline CDR1 and CDR2 sequences are LGHNA and YNFKEQ. The CDR3 has 18 amino acids. The CDR3 sequence: CASSRNPGLATAKNIQYF. For the CDR3, the DNA is TGTGCCAGCAGCCGTAATCCGGGACTAGCGACGGCCAAAAACATTCAGTACTTC.

The rearrangement links TRBV29-1 to TRBJ2-3; D is unclear. Germline CDR1 SQVTM, CDR2 ANQGSEA. With 6 bases removed from V and 2 bases from J, the gap between germline ends came to 15 bases. The CDR3 is 14 residues long. The CDR3 is CSVFGGQITDTQYF. CDR3 coding DNA: TGCAGCGTATTTGGCGGCCAAATCACAGATACGCAGTATTTT.

The chain recombines TRBV10-1 with TRBJ2-5; possibly TRBD2 for D (5 bases). Germline V lookup: CDR1 WNHNN, CDR2 SYGVQD (reference sequence). Trimming removed 0 bases from V and 2 bases from J, with 16 bases in between. This CDR3 contains 17 residues. DNA for the CDR3: TGCGCCAGCAGTGAGTCGTTCTCCATCGGGGAGCAAGAGACCCAGTACTTC. Its protein is CASSESFSIGEQETQYF.

This clonotype has just a few counts. The chain recombines TRBV18 with TRBJ2-5, with D perhaps matching TRBD2 (6 bases). The CDR3 sequence is 12 residues long. Germline V gene sequence: CDR1 KGHSH, CDR2 LQKENI. Trimming took off 3 bases at V and 7 bases at J, with 9 bases between the two ends. The CDR3 here is CASSPEEGTQYF. CDR3 DNA: TGTGCCAGCTCACCCGAGGAGGGGACCCAGTACTTC.

This clonotype was counted a few times. The chain carries TRBV24-1 and TRBJ2-3; D remains unclear. CDR3 length equals 15 residues. Germline assignment: CDR1 KGHDR and CDR2 SFDVKD. V was trimmed by 3 bases and J by 9 bases, leaving 18 bases between them. The CDR3 here is CATSDPSTLGETQYF. The CDR3 DNA sequence: TGTGCCACCAGTGATCCCTCTACCCTCGGAGAAACGCAGTATTTT.

V gene TRBV7-9 combines with J gene TRBJ2-7; no clear D. Between the trimmed V and J ends, which lost 5 bases and 7 bases, there was a span of 9 bases. This CDR3 has 11 residues. CDR1 SEHNR and CDR2 FQNEAQ come from the germline V gene (reference sequence). This chain's CDR3 is CASSPLPEQYF. The CDR3 DNA reads as TGTGCCAGCAGCCCACTCCCGGAGCAGTACTTC. The whole variable domain, remainder taken from reference TRBV7-9 and TRBJ2-7, is DTGVSQNPRHKITKRGQNVTFRCDPISEHNRLYWYRQTLGQGPEFLTYFQNEAQLEKSRLLSDRFSAERPKGSFSTLEIQRTEQGDSAMYLCASSPLPEQYFGPGTRLTVT.